The 16 T cell receptor beta chains reported below all come from one sample, sequenced in a study of memory B cells and T cells in multiple sclerosis. These receptors have no identified antigens. Data came from immunoSEQ multiplex PCR; TCRdb stores just in-frame clones and leaves some out. The sample holds about 32,000 clones, around 88% seen once. Stimulus-free culture yielded autoproliferating CFSE-dim and non-proliferating CFSE-high T cells, each sequenced separately. Pooled replicate wells came from around 50 million CFSE-labeled PBMCs cultured less than eight days without stimulus. What was sequenced was PBMCs from blood kept in culture. The receptors come from a human donor with multiple sclerosis.

This sequence joins TRBV19 and TRBJ2-1; 11 bases align to TRBD2. This CDR3 has 17 amino acids. Germline V gene data show CDR1 as LNHDA and CDR2 as SQIVND (reference sequence). The V and J ends lost 3 bases and 2 bases, in that order; junction bases with no gene match: 6. The DNA of the CDR3 is TGTGCCAGTAGTATTCCTAGCGGGGGGATGGCCTACAATGAGCAGTTCTTC. Its protein is CASSIPSGGMAYNEQFF. Based on the CDR3 plus reference TRBV19 and TRBJ2-1, the full variable domain is DGGITQSPKYLFRKEGQNVTLSCEQNLNHDAMYWYRQDPGQGLRLIYYSQIVNDFQKGDIAEGYSVSREKKESFPLTVTSAQKNPTAFYLCASSIPSGGMAYNEQFFGPGTRLTVL.

The V gene is TRBV27, the J gene TRBJ2-3, with a possible D match to TRBD2 (6 bases). V was trimmed by 2 bases and J by 3 bases, leaving 9 bases between them. The CDR3 length is 14 residues. The V gene's germline CDR1 is MNHEY and CDR2 SMNVEV (reference sequence). CDR3 in amino acids: CASSLGSGTDTQYF. DNA for the CDR3: TGTGCCAGCAGTTTAGGTAGCGGAACAGATACGCAGTATTTT.

The gene calls are TRBV4-2 and TRBJ2-7; D may be TRBD2 (6 bases). The CDR3 has 16 amino acids. Trimming shortened V by 4 bases and J by 6 bases, and 22 bases separated the two germline ends. Per germline, CDR1 LGHNA and CDR2 YNFKEQ. The CDR3 sequence: CASSPASGTLLGEQYF. In DNA, the CDR3 is TGTGCCAGCAGCCCTGCCTCTGGGACTCTACTTGGCGAGCAGTACTTC.

V and J are TRBV19 and TRBJ2-2, with 7 nucleotides matching TRBD2. V dropped 8 bases and J dropped 5; count of bases not matched to a gene: 8. CDR3 size: 14 residues. The germline CDR1 and CDR2 sequences are LNHDA and SQIVND (reference sequence). This chain's CDR3 is CASGSGGGTGELFF. CDR3 in DNA: TGTGCCAGTGGGTCGGGGGGTGGAACCGGGGAGCTGTTTTTT.

The rearrangement joins TRBV5-5 to TRBJ2-7; 7 bases line up with TRBD1. This CDR3 is built from 16 residues. V was clipped by 0 bases and J by 4 bases; unmatched bases: 10. Germline CDR1 SGHKS, CDR2 YYEKEE (reference sequence). CDR3 amino acids: CASSLVREGAPYEQYF. For the CDR3, the DNA is TGTGCCAGCAGCTTGGTGCGCGAGGGGGCGCCGTACGAGCAGTACTTC.

This sequence joins TRBV5-1 and TRBJ1-1; D is possibly TRBD1 (6 bases). CDR1 is SGHRS, CDR2 YFSETQ, per germline. The CDR3 is made up of 14 amino acids. V shed 0 bases and J shed 5 bases, with 11 bases lying between them. In nucleotides, the CDR3 is TGCGCCAGCAGCTTGGCCAGGGGCAGGACTGAAGCTTTCTTT. As protein: CASSLARGRTEAFF. The variable domain in full, completed from reference TRBV5-1 and TRBJ1-1, reads KAGVTQTPRYLIKTRGQQVTLSCSPISGHRSVSWYQQTPGQGLQFLFEYFSETQRNKGNFPGRFSGRQFSNSRSEMNVSTLELGDSALYLCASSLARGRTEAFFGQGTRLTVV.

This clone was seen only a few times. This chain links TRBV28 with TRBJ1-5; 8 bases agree with TRBD1. Germline CDR1 MDHEN, CDR2 SYDVKM. Losses at the gene ends were 6 bases for V and 6 bases for J; bases not matched to a gene: 10. CDR3 size: 15 residues. CDR3 in amino acids: CASRQGALNGQPQHF. The CDR3 nucleotides are TGTGCCAGCAGGCAGGGGGCTTTGAATGGTCAGCCCCAGCATTTT.

V gene TRBV4-2 combines with J gene TRBJ2-5, with TRBD2 as a possible D gene (5 bases). The germline gives CDR1 LGHNA, CDR2 YNFKEQ. CDR3 size: 15 residues. The V end lost 2 bases, the J end lost 4 bases, and 14 bases lay between the germline ends. The CDR3 loop reads CASSQKLDFRETQYF. CDR3 coding DNA: TGTGCCAGCAGCCAAAAATTGGACTTTCGAGAGACCCAGTACTTC.

This clone is a singleton in its sample. The V and J genes are TRBV19 and TRBJ1-1; a weak D match, TRBD1 (5 bases). The CDR3 has 15 amino acids. CDR1 LNHDA and CDR2 SQIVND come from the germline V gene (reference sequence). Trimming shortened V by 6 bases and J by 1 base, and 15 bases separated the two germline ends. CDR3 loop: CASSLQGLTNTEAFF. The DNA of the CDR3 is TGTGCCAGTAGCCTGCAGGGCCTGACGAACACTGAAGCTTTCTTT.

The gene calls are TRBV7-9 and TRBJ2-2, with 7 positions matching TRBD2. With V trimmed by 3 bases and J by 0 bases, 4 bases remained unmatched. The CDR3 has 16 amino acids. The germline V gene encodes CDR1 SEHNR and CDR2 FQNEAQ (reference sequence). CDR3 nucleotides: TGTGCCAGCAGCTTCCCTAGCGGCCCGAACACCGGGGAGCTGTTTTTT. This translates into CASSFPSGPNTGELFF. Variable domain in full (rest from reference TRBV7-9 and TRBJ2-2): DTGVSQNPRHKITKRGQNVTFRCDPISEHNRLYWYRQTLGQGPEFLTYFQNEAQLEKSRLLSDRFSAERPKGSFSTLEIQRTEQGDSAMYLCASSFPSGPNTGELFFGEGSRLTVL.

V usage is TRBV5-1 and J usage is TRBJ2-7; D not resolved. The germline gives CDR1 SGHRS, CDR2 YFSETQ. The CDR3 length is 13 residues. V was clipped by 0 bases and J by 5 bases, with 9 bases between them. In nucleotides, the CDR3 is TGCGCCAGCAGCTTGGGGCCGGGCCACGAGCAGTACTTC. It encodes CASSLGPGHEQYF.

V gene TRBV4-1 combines with J gene TRBJ2-1, with 7 nucleotides matching TRBD1. CDR1 MGHRA and CDR2 YSYEKL come from the germline V gene. V gave up 0 bases and J gave up 2 bases; unmatched junction bases: 4. The CDR3 has 16 amino acids. For the CDR3, the DNA is TGCGCCAGCAGCCAAGATGGGCAGGGGGCCTACAATGAGCAGTTCTTC. It codes for CASSQDGQGAYNEQFF.

This sequence joins TRBV9 and TRBJ1-2; TRBD1 aligns across 8 bases. Germline assignment: CDR1 SGDLS and CDR2 YYNGEE. The V and J ends lost 4 bases and 4 bases, in that order; junction bases with no gene match: 12. CDR3 length: 16 amino acids. The CDR3: CASSPTPGTGRYGYTF. CDR3 coding DNA: TGTGCCAGCAGCCCAACCCCGGGGACAGGTCGCTATGGCTACACCTTC.

The genes are TRBV20-1 and TRBJ1-1; maybe TRBD1 (6 bases). V lost 7 bases, J lost 2 bases, and 8 bases lay in between. The CDR3 totals 11 residues. CDR1 DFQATT and CDR2 SNEGSKA come from the germline V gene (reference sequence). CDR3 nucleotide sequence: TGCAGTGGGACAGCAAACACTGAAGCTTTCTTT. It translates to CSGTANTEAFF.

There are a few counts of this clone. The chain has TRBV19 and TRBJ1-2; 11 positions match TRBD1. CDR1 is LNHDA and CDR2 is SQIVND in the germline V gene (reference sequence). The CDR3 runs 12 residues. V shed 10 bases, J shed 8 bases, and the junction held 6 bases outside the gene matches. The CDR3 sequence is CATRDRGSGYTF. The CDR3 DNA sequence: TGTGCCACGAGGGACAGGGGGTCGGGCTACACCTTC.

The chain uses TRBV6-5 and TRBJ2-5, with 10 bases lining up with TRBD1. Germline CDR1 is MNHEY and CDR2 is SVGAGI. With 0 bases clipped from V and 3 bases from J, the junction kept 4 bases outside the gene matches. This CDR3 has 16 residues. The CDR3 sequence is CASSYSGQGREETQYF. CDR3 nucleotide sequence: TGTGCCAGCAGTTACTCGGGACAGGGGAGGGAAGAGACCCAGTACTTC.